This entry lists 4 T cell receptor beta chains sequenced from one sample in a study of T cell responses to AZD1222 COVID-19 vaccine. Only in-frame clones appear in the TCRdb table, and some are missing; sequencing was by immunoSEQ multiplex PCR. Found here are some 120,000 clones, 85% to 90% of them singletons; the top ten hold 28%. The sequencing here drew on peripheral blood, taken on day 0 of AZD1222 vaccination. The receptors originated from an adult in good health.

J is TRBJ1-1 and V is TRBV2, with D unresolved. V lost 11 bases and J lost 5, with 21 bases in between. This CDR3 comprises 14 residues. Germline-derived CDR1 and CDR2 are SNHLY and FYNNEI. CDR3 sequence reads: CAHRPSGYSTEAFF. CDR3 DNA: TGTGCCCACAGACCTTCAGGTTATTCTACTGAAGCTTTCTTT.

The chain combines TRBV5-4 with TRBJ1-2; D might be TRBD1 (5 bases). CDR1 is SGHNT, CDR2 YYREEE, per germline (reference sequence). The CDR3 runs to 13 residues. Trimming removed 4 bases at V and 4 bases at J, with 11 bases between. The CDR3 reads CASSPEGFYGYTF. CDR3 sequence (DNA): TGTGCCAGCAGCCCAGAGGGGTTCTATGGCTACACCTTC.

V usage is TRBV12-3 or TRBV12-4 and J usage is TRBJ1-4, with D maybe TRBD1 (5 bases). The germline V and J ends were trimmed by 6 bases and 3 bases, with 8 bases remaining between them. This CDR3 region has 13 residues. CDR3 sequence (DNA): TGTGCCAGCAGGCAGGGTGCTAATGAAAAACTGTTTTTT. As protein: CASRQGANEKLFF.

The genes are TRBV29-1 and TRBJ2-5; the D is unclear. This CDR3 contains 12 residues. CDR1 and CDR2 from the germline V gene are SQVTM and ANQGSEA. V was trimmed by 4 bases and J by 2 bases, leaving 8 bases between them. The CDR3 bases are TGCAGCGTTGCGGAGTCACAAGAGACCCAGTACTTC. It specifies CSVAESQETQYF.